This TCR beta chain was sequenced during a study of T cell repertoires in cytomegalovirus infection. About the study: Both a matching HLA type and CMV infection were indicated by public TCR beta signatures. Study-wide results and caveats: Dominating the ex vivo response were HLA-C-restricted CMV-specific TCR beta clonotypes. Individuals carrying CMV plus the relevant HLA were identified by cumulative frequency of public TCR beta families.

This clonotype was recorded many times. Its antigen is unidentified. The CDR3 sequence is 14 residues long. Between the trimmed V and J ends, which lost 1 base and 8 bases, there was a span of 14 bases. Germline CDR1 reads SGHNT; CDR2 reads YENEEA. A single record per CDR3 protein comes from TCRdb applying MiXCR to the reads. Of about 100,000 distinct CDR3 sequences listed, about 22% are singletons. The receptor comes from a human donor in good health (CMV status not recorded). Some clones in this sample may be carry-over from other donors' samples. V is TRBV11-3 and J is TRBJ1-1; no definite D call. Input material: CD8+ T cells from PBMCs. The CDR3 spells CASSLAAGWQEAFF. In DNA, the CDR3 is TGTGCCAGCAGCTTAGCGGCAGGTTGGCAAGAAGCTTTCTTT.